This passage covers 14 T cell receptor beta chains from one sample sequenced in a study of T-cell memory formation after mild COVID-19. TCRdb analysed the 5' RACE reads with MiXCR anew, one entry per CDR3 protein. Of under 150,000 distinct CDR3 sequences listed, approximately 16% are singletons. Sequencing was carried out using PBMCs or a T cell subset sorted from them (not recorded which). Every receptor here comes from an adult woman who had mild COVID-19 (a few samples of this study predate the infection). Cell type and time point are not known.

The J gene is TRBJ2-7, the V gene TRBV4-3, with 10 bases fitting TRBD2. The trim removed 3 bases at V and 3 bases at J, leaving 5 bases unmatched. The CDR3 is made up of 15 amino acids. From germline, CDR1 is LGHNA and CDR2 YSLEER. The CDR3 loop reads CASSQGTSVLYEQYF. The CDR3, as DNA: TGCGCCAGCAGCCAGGGGACTAGCGTTCTCTACGAGCAGTACTTC.

J is TRBJ1-2 and V is TRBV19, with 10 bases lining up with TRBD1. CDR1 and CDR2 (germline): LNHDA, SQIVND (reference sequence). The J segment lost 4 bases and the V segment lost 8 bases, leaving 4 bases of the junction unmatched. The CDR3 sequence is 13 residues long. The CDR3 region has the DNA TGTGCCAGTCGGGACAGGGGAGCCTATGGCTACACCTTC. This sequence encodes CASRDRGAYGYTF.

The chain links TRBV6-6 to TRBJ1-1, with 11 bases aligning to TRBD1. V was clipped by 6 bases and J by 6 bases; unmatched bases: 15. The CDR3 loop spans 17 amino acids. Germline assignment: CDR1 MNHNY and CDR2 SVGAGI (reference sequence). The CDR3 region has the DNA TGTGCCAGCAGCCCATCAGTGGGACAGGGGGATACCGCTGAAGCTTTCTTT. Residues: CASSPSVGQGDTAEAFF.

The rearrangement uses TRBV5-1 and TRBJ2-3, with unresolved D. V lost 0 bases and J 6 bases, leaving 14 bases between the germline ends. The CDR3 has 15 amino acids. Per germline, CDR1 SGHRS and CDR2 YFSETQ. The CDR3: CASSLAGGVADTQYF. Written as DNA, the CDR3 is TGCGCCAGCAGCTTGGCCGGTGGCGTGGCGGATACGCAGTATTTT.

This clonotype was counted between two and nine times. The chain has TRBV4-1 and TRBJ2-7; 11 bases agree with TRBD1. Per germline, CDR1 MGHRA and CDR2 YSYEKL. V lost 2 bases to trimming and J lost 2 bases; unmatched junction nucleotides: 2. The length of the CDR3 is 15 residues. The CDR3 spells CASSQSGQGAYEQYF. The CDR3 nucleotides are TGCGCCAGCAGCCAATCGGGACAGGGGGCCTACGAGCAGTACTTC.

The chain couples TRBV20-1 to TRBJ1-1, with 7 bases identical to TRBD1. Per the germline V gene, CDR1 is DFQATT and CDR2 is SNEGSKA (reference sequence). This CDR3 region has 15 residues. J lost 0 bases, V lost 5 bases, and 9 bases had no gene match. The DNA for the CDR3 is TGCAGTGCTCCGTCGACAGGGAACATGAACACTGAAGCTTTCTTT. Translated: CSAPSTGNMNTEAFF.

J is TRBJ1-1 and V is TRBV7-2; TRBD1 agrees at 9 bases. CDR3 size: 15 residues. Germline V gene lookup returns CDR1 SGHTA and CDR2 FQGNSA. Unmatched junction bases numbered 5, after V lost 5 bases and J lost 1 base. CDR3 sequence reads: CASSVEGQGNTEAFF. As DNA, the CDR3 is TGTGCCAGCAGCGTAGAGGGACAGGGGAACACTGAAGCTTTCTTT.

This clonotype appeared a few times. The chain links TRBV10-2 to TRBJ2-3; 8 nucleotides match TRBD2. The V gene end was trimmed by 6 bases and the J gene end by 0 bases; junction bases not matched to a gene: 17. The CDR3 consists of 19 residues. Germline CDR1 and CDR2: WSHSY and SAAADI. DNA of the CDR3: TGCGCCAGCAGCCTCCCCCCGTGGGGAGCGGGGGAGAGCACAGATACGCAGTATTTT. It is translated as CASSLPPWGAGESTDTQYF.

The chain recombines TRBV20-1 with TRBJ1-3; tentatively, D is TRBD1 (6 bases). Germline loops: CDR1 DFQATT, CDR2 SNEGSKA (reference sequence). The length of the CDR3 is 15 residues. Between the trimmed V and J ends, which lost 1 base and 2 bases, there was a span of 12 bases. The CDR3 reads CSARVPGATGNTIYF. The CDR3, as DNA: TGCAGTGCTAGAGTCCCAGGGGCGACTGGAAACACCATATATTTT.

The chain employs TRBV15 and TRBJ2-7; 7 bases fit TRBD1. J lost 3 bases, V lost 1 base, and 3 bases had no gene match. Germline V lookup: CDR1 LNHNV, CDR2 YYDKDF (reference sequence). This CDR3 is 14 amino acids long. For the CDR3, the DNA is TGTGCCACCAGCAGAGGAGACAGGGTCTACGAGCAGTACTTC. Its translation is CATSRGDRVYEQYF. Complete variable domain (other parts from reference TRBV15 and TRBJ2-7): DAMVIQNPRYQVTQFGKPVTLSCSQTLNHNVMYWYQQKSSQAPKLLFHYYDKDFNNEADTPDNFQSRRPNTSFCFLDIRSPGLGDTAMYLCATSRGDRVYEQYFGPGTRLTVT.

This clonotype has more than one count but fewer than ten. This chain uses TRBV4-3 with TRBJ1-1; the D is unclear. The CDR3 loop spans 17 amino acids. CDR1 LGHNA and CDR2 YSLEER come from the germline V gene. With 0 bases removed from V and 4 bases from J, the gap between germline ends came to 18 bases. The CDR3 coding sequence is TGCGCCAGCAGCCAAGATGATCGCAGGCAGGTCTTCACTGAAGCTTTCTTT. This gives the protein CASSQDDRRQVFTEAFF.

This sequence joins TRBV27 and TRBJ2-2; D is possibly TRBD1 (5 bases). The V gene's germline CDR1 is MNHEY and CDR2 SMNVEV (reference sequence). This CDR3 has 18 residues. Trimming removed 5 bases at V and 5 bases at J, with 24 bases between. CDR3 sequence: CASSTGHPDRPGTGELFF. The DNA of the CDR3 is TGTGCCAGCAGTACAGGACACCCCGATCGTCCCGGGACCGGGGAGCTGTTTTTT.

This clonotype was picked up a small number of times. This chain joins TRBV12-3 or TRBV12-4 and TRBJ1-6; 10 bases agree with TRBD1. The CDR3 extends over 17 amino acids. V lost 1 base, J lost 10 bases, and 10 bases stayed unmatched. The CDR3 sequence: CASSLGGQGVKISPLHF. In nucleotides, the CDR3 is TGTGCCAGCAGTTTAGGAGGACAGGGGGTAAAGATATCACCCCTCCACTTT.

This clonotype was detected only a few times. V usage is TRBV19 and J usage is TRBJ2-2; D ambiguous. The V and J ends lost 5 bases and 4 bases respectively, with 5 bases between them. This CDR3 has 12 amino acids. CDR1 and CDR2 from the germline V gene are LNHDA and SQIVND (reference sequence). Here the CDR3 reads CASSWGTGELFF. Written as DNA, the CDR3 is TGTGCCAGTAGTTGGGGCACCGGGGAGCTGTTTTTT.